This T cell receptor (beta chain) emerged from a study of cytomegalovirus exposure and HLA in healthy donors. In the PCR, 60 Vbeta and 13 Jbeta primers were used. Assay: immunoSEQ multiplex PCR; the TCRdb copy retains only in-frame clones and omits some. The sample yields 250,000 to 350,000 clones, about nine tenths seen once. The trim removed 6 bases at V and 5 bases at J, leaving 9 bases unmatched. Germline values: CDR1 SNHLY, CDR2 FYNNEI. CDR3 length: 15 residues. As for the donors, each was a healthy bone marrow donor. The table lists this clone with a few counts. The origin of this receptor is a man aged 35-49 years in good health and CMV-seropositive. Sequenced material: PBMCs. The chain combines TRBV2 with TRBJ2-5; TRBD2 matches at 10 bases. Here the CDR3 reads CASRHGAGGFETQYF. As DNA, the CDR3 is TGTGCCAGCAGGCACGGAGCGGGAGGGTTCGAGACCCAGTACTTC.